The T cell receptor (beta chain) under discussion was sequenced for a study of vaccination effects on CD4 cells after COVID-19. Study findings and constraints: Marked clonal contraction was seen in infection- and vaccine-induced clones late after vaccination.

Before sequencing took place, the ViraFEST assay used viral peptide pools to expand antigen-specific CD4+ T cells. Between days 9 and 11 of culture, CD4+ T cells were separated out. After 1.5 million to 2 million PBMC were placed in each well, they were cultured with approximately 10 IU/ml IL-2 and 10 ug/ml peptides. Assay used: immunoSEQ multiplex PCR; TCRdb lists only in-frame clones, some missing. The sample contains about 60,000 clones, roughly 76% of which appear only once. V was clipped by 4 bases and J by 5 bases; unmatched bases: 7. Germline lookup yields CDR1 SGHTS and CDR2 YDEGEE. The CDR3 sequence is 15 residues long. In regard to this clone: Its antigen remains unidentified.

The input for sequencing was CD4+ T cells from PBMCs cultured with HCoV-229E spike peptides, taken before COVID-19 vaccination. The V gene is TRBV5-8, the J gene TRBJ2-7; TRBD1 agrees at 12 bases. The sequence derives from a human donor who received a COVID-19 vaccine. CDR3 coding DNA: TGTGCCAGCAGCACCCGGGACAGGGGGCGCCACGAGCAGTACGTC. This encodes CASSTRDRGRHEQYV.